Listed here is a single T cell receptor beta chain. The V and J ends lost 5 bases and 0 bases, in that order; junction bases with no gene match: 6. CDR1 SGHVS and CDR2 FNYEAQ come from the germline V gene. This CDR3 is built from 19 residues. This specimen belongs to a study of blood T cell repertoires in COVID-19. At the level of the study: The samples span acute and convalescent COVID-19 from the United States, Italy and Spain. From T cells, B-cell-depleted T cells, or PBMCs came the material, which was cDNA or gDNA.

In the original workflow: Reference gene primer amplification in the assay estimated nucleated cell counts. The repertoire was sequenced with immunoSEQ multiplex PCR; TCRdb's copy has only in-frame clones and lacks some. V and J calls and clone size come straight from that table; D and trimming were deduced from the DNA. The table lists about 300,000 clones, approximately 85% of them singletons. What was sequenced was peripheral blood. The gene calls are TRBV7-6 and TRBJ2-6; the match to TRBD2 covers 14 bases. The receptor was derived from a man aged 18 to 29 with active or convalescent COVID-19. The CDR3 coding sequence is TGTGCCAGCAGCCCTGGACTAGCGGGGGGTACCTCTGGGGCCAACGTCCTGACTTTC. This gives the protein CASSPGLAGGTSGANVLTF.